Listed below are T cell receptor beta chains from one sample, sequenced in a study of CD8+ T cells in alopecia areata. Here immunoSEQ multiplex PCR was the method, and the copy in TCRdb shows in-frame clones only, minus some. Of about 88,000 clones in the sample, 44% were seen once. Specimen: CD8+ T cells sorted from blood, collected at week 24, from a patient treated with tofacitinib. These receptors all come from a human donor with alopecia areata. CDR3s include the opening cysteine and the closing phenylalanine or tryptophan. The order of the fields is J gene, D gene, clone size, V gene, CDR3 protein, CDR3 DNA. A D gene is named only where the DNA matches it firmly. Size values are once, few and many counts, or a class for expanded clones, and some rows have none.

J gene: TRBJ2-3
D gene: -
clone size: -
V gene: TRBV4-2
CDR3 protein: CASSPRGEGVRDTQYF
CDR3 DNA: TGTGCCAGCAGCCCCCGAGGAGAGGGAGTGAGAGATACGCAGTATTTT

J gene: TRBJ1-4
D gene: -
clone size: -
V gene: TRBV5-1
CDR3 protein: CASSFVGLNEKLFF
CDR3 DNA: TGCGCCAGCAGCTTCGTAGGCCTTAATGAAAAACTGTTTTTT

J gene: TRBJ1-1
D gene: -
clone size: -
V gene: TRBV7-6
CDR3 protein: CASSLNSLGLFTEAFF
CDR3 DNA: TGTGCCAGCAGCTTAAATTCCTTGGGTCTATTCACTGAAGCTTTCTTT

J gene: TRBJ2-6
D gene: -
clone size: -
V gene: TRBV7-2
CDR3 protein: CASSSPLDGSGANVLTF
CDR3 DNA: TGTGCCAGCAGCTCGCCATTAGACGGGTCTGGGGCCAACGTCCTGACTTTC

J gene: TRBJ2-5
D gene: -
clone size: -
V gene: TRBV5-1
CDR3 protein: CASSLGTGFQETQYF
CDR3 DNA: TGCGCCAGCAGCTTAGGAACAGGGTTTCAAGAGACCCAGTACTTC

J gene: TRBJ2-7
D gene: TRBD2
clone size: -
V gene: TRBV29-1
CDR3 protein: CSVRLAGGKPEQYF
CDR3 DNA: TGCAGCGTCAGACTAGCGGGAGGGAAACCCGAGCAGTACTTC

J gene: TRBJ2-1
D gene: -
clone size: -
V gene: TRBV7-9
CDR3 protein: CASMKGSGEQFF
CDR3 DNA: TGTGCCAGCATGAAAGGGAGCGGCGAGCAGTTCTTC

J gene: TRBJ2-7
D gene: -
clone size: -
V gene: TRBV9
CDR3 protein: CASSPSGTDLYEQYF
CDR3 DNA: TGTGCCAGCAGCCCCTCCGGGACGGACCTCTACGAGCAGTACTTC

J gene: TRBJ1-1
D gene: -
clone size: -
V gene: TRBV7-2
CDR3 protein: CASSLVRQTNTEAFF
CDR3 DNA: TGTGCCAGCAGCTTAGTTCGACAGACTAACACTGAAGCTTTCTTT

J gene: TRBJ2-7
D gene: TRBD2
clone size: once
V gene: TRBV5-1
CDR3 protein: CASSPSGGSLEQYF
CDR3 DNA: TGCGCCAGCAGCCCTAGCGGGGGGAGCCTCGAGCAGTACTTC

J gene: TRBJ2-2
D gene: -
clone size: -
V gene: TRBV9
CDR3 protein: CASSPGDTGELFF
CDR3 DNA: TGTGCCAGCAGCCCAGGGGACACCGGGGAGCTGTTTTTT

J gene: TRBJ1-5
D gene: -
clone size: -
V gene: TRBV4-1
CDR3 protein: CASSPVSNQPQHF
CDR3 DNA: TGCGCCAGCAGCCCGGTTAGCAATCAGCCCCAGCATTTT

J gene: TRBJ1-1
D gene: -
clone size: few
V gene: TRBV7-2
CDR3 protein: CASRGNTEAFF
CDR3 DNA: TGTGCCAGCAGGGGGAACACTGAAGCTTTCTTT

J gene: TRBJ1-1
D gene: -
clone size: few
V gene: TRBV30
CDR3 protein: CAWLRTRDGTFKNTEAFF
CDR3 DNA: TGTGCCTGGTTAAGGACCCGGGACGGCACTTTCAAGAACACTGAAGCTTTCTTT

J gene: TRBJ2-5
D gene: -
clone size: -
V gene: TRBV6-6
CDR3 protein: CATGVYRETQYF
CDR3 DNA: TGTGCCACCGGGGTCTACCGGGAGACCCAGTACTTC

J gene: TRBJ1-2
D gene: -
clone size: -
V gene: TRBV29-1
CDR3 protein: CSVTTDNYGYTF
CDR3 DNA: TGCAGCGTAACGACAGACAACTATGGCTACACCTTC

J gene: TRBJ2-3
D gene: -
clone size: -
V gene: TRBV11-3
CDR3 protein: CASSSRDSSTQYF
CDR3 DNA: TGTGCCAGCAGCTCCCGGGACTCGAGTACGCAGTATTTT

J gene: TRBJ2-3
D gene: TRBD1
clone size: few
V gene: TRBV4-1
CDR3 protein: CASSDRDRGSTDTQYF
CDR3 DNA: TGCGCCAGCAGCGACCGGGACAGGGGGTCCACAGATACGCAGTATTTT

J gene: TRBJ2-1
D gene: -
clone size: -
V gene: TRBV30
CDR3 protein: CAWSNPGNEQFF
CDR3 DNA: TGTGCCTGGAGTAACCCCGGCAATGAGCAGTTCTTC

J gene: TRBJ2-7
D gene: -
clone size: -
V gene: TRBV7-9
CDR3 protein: CASSFNEGGISYEQYF
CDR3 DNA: TGTGCCAGCAGCTTCAACGAGGGCGGGATCTCCTACGAGCAGTACTTC

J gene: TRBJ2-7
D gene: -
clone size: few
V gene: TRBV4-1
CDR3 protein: CASSQDTAYEQYF
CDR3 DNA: TGCGCCAGCAGCCAAGATACGGCCTACGAGCAGTACTTC

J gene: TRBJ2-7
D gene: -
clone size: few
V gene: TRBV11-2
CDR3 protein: CASSLVAGRPRGEQYF
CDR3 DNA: TGTGCCAGCAGCTTAGTTGCAGGGCGCCCTCGAGGCGAGCAGTACTTC

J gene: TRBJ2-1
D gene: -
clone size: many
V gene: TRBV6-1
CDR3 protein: CASSEGVRDFDEQFF
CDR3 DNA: TGTGCCAGCAGTGAAGGGGTGCGGGATTTCGATGAGCAGTTCTTC

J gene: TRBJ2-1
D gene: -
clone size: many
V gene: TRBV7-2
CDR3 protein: CASSRTNEQFF
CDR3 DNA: TGTGCCAGCAGCCGGACTAATGAGCAGTTCTTC

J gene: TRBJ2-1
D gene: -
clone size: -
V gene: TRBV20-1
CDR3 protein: CSARKLAYFF
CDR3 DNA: TGCAGTGCTAGAAAACTAGCATATTTCTTC

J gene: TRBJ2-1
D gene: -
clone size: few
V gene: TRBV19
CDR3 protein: CASRIGPSVSNEQFF
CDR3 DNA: TGTGCCAGTAGAATCGGGCCTAGCGTGTCCAATGAGCAGTTCTTC

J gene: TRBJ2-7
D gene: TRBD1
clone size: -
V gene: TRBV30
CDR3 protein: CAWSERQGAYEQYF
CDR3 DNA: TGTGCCTGGAGTGAGCGACAGGGGGCCTACGAGCAGTACTTC

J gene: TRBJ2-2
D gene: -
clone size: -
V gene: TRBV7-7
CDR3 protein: CASSLARDRELFF
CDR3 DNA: TGTGCTAGCAGCTTAGCTCGCGACCGGGAGCTGTTTTTT

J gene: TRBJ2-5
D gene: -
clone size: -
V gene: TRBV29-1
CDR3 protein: CSAPILLEETQYF
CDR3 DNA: TGCAGCGCGCCGATTCTCTTAGAAGAGACCCAGTACTTC